This paragraph covers one T cell receptor beta chain sequence. The data originate from a study of blood T cell repertoires in COVID-19. As for the study in general: The United States, Italy and Spain supplied acute and convalescent COVID-19 samples.

The J segment lost 2 bases and the V segment lost 4 bases, leaving 4 bases of the junction unmatched. Germline V gene sequence: CDR1 SNHLY, CDR2 FYNNEI. There are 14 residues in the CDR3. Profiled with immunoSEQ multiplex PCR; TCRdb holds only in-frame clones, not every one. The sample contains 80,000 or so clones, roughly 89% of which appear only once. V gene TRBV2 combines with J gene TRBJ2-5, with 7 bases that match TRBD1. The clonotype was recovered from a woman between 45 and 65 years old in a cohort sampled during active COVID-19. The sequenced sample consisted of peripheral blood. CDR3 DNA sequence: TGTGCCAGCAGTGGAGGGACAGCGCAAGAGACCCAGTACTTC. Residues: CASSGGTAQETQYF.